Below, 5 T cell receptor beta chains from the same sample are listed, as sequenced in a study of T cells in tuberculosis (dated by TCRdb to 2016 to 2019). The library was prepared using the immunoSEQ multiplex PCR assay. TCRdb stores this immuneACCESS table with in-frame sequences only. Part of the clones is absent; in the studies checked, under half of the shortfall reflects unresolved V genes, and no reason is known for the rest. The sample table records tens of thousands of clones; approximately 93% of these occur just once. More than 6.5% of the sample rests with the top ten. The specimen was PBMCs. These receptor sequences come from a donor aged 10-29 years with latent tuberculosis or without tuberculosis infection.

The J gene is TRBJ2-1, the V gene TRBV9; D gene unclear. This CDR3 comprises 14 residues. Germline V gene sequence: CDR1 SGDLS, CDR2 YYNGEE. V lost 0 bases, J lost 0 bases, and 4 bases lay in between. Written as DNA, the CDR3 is TGTGCCAGCAGCGTAGCTAGCTCCTACAATGAGCAGTTCTTC. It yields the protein CASSVASSYNEQFF.

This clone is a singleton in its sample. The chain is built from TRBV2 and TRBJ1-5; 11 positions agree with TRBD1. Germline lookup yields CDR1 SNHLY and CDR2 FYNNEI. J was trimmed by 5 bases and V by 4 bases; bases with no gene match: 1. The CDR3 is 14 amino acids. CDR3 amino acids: CASSGTGGDQPQHF. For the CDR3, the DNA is TGTGCCAGCAGTGGGACAGGGGGCGATCAGCCCCAGCATTTT.

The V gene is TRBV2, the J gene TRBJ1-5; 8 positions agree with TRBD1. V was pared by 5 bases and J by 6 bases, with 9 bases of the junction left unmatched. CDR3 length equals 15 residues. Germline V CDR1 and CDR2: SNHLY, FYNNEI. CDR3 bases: TGTGCCAGCAGTCCCTTAGGACAGGGTGGTCAGCCCCAGCATTTT. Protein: CASSPLGQGGQPQHF.

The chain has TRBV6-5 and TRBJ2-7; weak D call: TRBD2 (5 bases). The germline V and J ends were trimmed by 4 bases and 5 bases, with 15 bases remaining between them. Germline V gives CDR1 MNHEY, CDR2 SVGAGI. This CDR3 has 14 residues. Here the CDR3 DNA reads TGTGCCAGCAGTTTTTCTTTAGGGAGCAACGAGCAGTACTTC. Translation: CASSFSLGSNEQYF.

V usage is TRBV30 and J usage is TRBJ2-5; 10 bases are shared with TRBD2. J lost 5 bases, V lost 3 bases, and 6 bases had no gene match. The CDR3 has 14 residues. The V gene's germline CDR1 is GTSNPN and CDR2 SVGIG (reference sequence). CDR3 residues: CAWSALAGWETQYF. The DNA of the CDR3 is TGTGCCTGGAGCGCACTAGCGGGATGGGAGACCCAGTACTTC.